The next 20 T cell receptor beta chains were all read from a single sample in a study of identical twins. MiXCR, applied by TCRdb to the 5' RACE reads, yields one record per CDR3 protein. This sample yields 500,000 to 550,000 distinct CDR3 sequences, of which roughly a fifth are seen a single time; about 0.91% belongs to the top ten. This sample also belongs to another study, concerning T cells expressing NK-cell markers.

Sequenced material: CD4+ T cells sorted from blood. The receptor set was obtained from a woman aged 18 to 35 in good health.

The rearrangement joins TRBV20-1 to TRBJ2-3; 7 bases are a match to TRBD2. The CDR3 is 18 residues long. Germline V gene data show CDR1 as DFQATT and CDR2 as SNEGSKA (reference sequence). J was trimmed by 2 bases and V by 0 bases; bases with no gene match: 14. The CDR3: CSAREGGGSAAHTDTQYF. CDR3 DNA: TGCAGTGCTAGAGAGGGGGGGGGATCGGCGGCGCACACAGATACGCAGTATTTT.

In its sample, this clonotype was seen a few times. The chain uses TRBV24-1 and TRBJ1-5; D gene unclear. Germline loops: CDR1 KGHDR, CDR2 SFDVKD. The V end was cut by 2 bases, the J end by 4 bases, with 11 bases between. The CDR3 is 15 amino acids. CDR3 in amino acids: CATSDSGSPNQPQHF. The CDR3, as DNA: TGTGCCACCAGTGATTCGGGTTCGCCTAATCAGCCCCAGCATTTT.

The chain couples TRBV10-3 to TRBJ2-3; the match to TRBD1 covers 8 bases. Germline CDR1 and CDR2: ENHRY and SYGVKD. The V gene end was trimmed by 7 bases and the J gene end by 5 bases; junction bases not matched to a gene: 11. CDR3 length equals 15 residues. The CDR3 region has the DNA TGTGCCATCACCTCCAGGACAGGGTCAAGAGATACGCAGTATTTT. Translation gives CAITSRTGSRDTQYF.

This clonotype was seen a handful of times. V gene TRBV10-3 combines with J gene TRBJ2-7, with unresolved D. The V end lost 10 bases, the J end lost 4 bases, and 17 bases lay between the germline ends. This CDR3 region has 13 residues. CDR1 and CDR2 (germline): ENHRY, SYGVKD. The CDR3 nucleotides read TGTGCCACCTACCAGACCGGTGGTTACGAGCAGTACTTC. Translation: CATYQTGGYEQYF.

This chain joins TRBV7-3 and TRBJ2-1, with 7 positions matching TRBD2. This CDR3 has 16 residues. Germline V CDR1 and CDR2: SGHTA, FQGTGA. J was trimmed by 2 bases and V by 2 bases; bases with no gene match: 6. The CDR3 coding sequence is TGTGCCAGCAGCTTATACCAGCGGGGACCCTACAATGAGCAGTTCTTC. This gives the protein CASSLYQRGPYNEQFF. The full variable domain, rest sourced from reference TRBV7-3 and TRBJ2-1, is GAGVSQTPSNKVTEKGKYVELRCDPISGHTALYWYRQSLGQGPEFLIYFQGTGAADDSGLPNDRFFAVRPEGSVSTLKIQRTERGDSAVYLCASSLYQRGPYNEQFFGPGTRLTVL.

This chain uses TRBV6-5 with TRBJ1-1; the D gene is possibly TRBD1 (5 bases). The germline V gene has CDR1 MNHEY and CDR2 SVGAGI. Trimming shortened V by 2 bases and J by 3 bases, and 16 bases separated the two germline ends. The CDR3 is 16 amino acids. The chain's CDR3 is CASSYDFRGPHTEAFF. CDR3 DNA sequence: TGTGCCAGCAGTTACGATTTCCGGGGCCCCCACACTGAAGCTTTCTTT.

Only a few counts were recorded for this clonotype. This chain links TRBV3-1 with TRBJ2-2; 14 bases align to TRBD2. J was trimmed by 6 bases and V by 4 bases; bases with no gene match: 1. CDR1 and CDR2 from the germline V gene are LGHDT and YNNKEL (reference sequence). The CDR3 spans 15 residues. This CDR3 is CASSRGLAGAGELFF. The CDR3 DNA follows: TGTGCCAGCAGCCGGGGACTAGCGGGAGCCGGGGAGCTGTTTTTT. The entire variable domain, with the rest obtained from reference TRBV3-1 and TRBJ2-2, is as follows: DTAVSQTPKYLVTQMGNDKSIKCEQNLGHDTMYWYKQDSKKFLKIMFSYNNKELIINETVPNRFSPKSPDKAHLNLHINSLELGDSAVYFCASSRGLAGAGELFFGEGSRLTVL.

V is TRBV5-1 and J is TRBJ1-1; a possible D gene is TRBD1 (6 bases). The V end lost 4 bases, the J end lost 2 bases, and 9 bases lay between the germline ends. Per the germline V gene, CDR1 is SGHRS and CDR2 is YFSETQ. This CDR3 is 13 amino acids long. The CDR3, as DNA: TGCGCCAGCAGCAACGGGGGCAACACTGAAGCTTTCTTT. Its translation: CASSNGGNTEAFF.

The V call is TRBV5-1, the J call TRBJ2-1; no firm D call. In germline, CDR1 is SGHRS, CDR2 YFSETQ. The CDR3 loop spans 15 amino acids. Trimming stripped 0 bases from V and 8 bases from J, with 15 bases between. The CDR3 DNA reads TGCGCCAGCAGCTTGGGTCGCCGGCAGGTTTATGAGCAGTTCTTC. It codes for CASSLGRRQVYEQFF.

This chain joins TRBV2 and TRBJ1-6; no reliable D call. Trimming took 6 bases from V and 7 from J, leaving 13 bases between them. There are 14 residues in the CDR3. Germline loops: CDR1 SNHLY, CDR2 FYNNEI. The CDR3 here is CASRPDWSNSPLHF. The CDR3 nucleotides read TGTGCCAGCAGACCGGACTGGAGCAATTCACCCCTCCACTTT. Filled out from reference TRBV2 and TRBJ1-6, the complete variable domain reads EPEVTQTPSHQVTQMGQEVILRCVPISNHLYFYWYRQILGQKVEFLVSFYNNEISEKSEIFDDQFSVERPDGSNFTLKIRSTKLEDSAMYFCASRPDWSNSPLHFGNGTRLTVT.

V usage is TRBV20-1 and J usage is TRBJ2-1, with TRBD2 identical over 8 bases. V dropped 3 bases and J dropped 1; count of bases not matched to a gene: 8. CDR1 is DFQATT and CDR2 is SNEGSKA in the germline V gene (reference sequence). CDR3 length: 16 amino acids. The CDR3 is CSARVAGSVSYNEQFF. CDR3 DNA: TGCAGTGCTAGGGTAGCGGGATCTGTGTCCTACAATGAGCAGTTCTTC.

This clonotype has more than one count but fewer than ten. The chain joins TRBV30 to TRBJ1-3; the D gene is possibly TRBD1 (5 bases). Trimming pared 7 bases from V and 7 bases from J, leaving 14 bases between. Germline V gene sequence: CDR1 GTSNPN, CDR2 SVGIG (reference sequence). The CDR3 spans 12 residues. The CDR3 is CASVRGGNTIYF. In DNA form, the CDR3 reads TGTGCCTCGGTTCGCGGGGGGAACACCATATATTTT.

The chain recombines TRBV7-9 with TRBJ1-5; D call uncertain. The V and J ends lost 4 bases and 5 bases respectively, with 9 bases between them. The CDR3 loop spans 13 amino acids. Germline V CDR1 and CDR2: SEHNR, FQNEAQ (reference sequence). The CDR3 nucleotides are TGTGCCAGCAGCTCCCACGGCGATCAGCCCCAGCATTTT. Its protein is CASSSHGDQPQHF.

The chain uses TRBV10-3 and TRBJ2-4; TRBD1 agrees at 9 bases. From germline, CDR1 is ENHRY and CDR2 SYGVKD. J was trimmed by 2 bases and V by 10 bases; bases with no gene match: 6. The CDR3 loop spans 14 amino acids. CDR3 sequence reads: CATSGTGSKNIQYF. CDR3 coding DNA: TGTGCCACGTCCGGGACAGGGTCCAAAAACATTCAGTACTTC.

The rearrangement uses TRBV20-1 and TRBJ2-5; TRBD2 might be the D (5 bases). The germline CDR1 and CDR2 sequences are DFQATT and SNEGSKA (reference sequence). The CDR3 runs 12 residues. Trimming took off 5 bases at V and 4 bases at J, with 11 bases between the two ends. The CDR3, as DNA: TGCAGTGCTCCCTCTCGGGGAGAGACCCAGTACTTC. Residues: CSAPSRGETQYF.

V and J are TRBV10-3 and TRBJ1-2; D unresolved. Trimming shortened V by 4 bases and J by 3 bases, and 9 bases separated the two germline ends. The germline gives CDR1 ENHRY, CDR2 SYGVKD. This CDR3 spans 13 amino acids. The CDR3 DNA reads TGTGCCATCAGTGGAGCCGGAGACTATGGCTACACCTTC. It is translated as CAISGAGDYGYTF.

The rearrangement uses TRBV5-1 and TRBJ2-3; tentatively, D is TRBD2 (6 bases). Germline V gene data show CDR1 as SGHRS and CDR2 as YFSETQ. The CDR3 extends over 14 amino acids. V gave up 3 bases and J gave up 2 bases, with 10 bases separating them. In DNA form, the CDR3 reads TGCGCCAGCAGCTCGGGAGTACTCACAGATACGCAGTATTTT. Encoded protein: CASSSGVLTDTQYF.

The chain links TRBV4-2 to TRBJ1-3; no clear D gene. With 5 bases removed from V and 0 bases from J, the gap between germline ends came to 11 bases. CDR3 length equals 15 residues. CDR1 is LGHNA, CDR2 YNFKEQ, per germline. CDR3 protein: CASSREGLSGNTIYF. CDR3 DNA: TGTGCCAGCAGCAGGGAAGGGCTCTCTGGAAACACCATATATTTT.

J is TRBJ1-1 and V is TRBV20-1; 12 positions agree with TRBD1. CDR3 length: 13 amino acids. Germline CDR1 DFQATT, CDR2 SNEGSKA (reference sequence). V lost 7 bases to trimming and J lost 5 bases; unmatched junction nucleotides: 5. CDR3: CSVRDRGQTEAFF. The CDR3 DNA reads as TGCAGTGTACGGGACAGGGGGCAGACTGAAGCTTTCTTT.

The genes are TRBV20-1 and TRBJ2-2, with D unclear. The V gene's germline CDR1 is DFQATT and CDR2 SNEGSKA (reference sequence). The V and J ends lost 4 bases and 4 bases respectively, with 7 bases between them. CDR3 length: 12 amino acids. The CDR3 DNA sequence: TGCAGTGCTACCGGTGGCACCGGGGAGCTGTTTTTT. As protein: CSATGGTGELFF.